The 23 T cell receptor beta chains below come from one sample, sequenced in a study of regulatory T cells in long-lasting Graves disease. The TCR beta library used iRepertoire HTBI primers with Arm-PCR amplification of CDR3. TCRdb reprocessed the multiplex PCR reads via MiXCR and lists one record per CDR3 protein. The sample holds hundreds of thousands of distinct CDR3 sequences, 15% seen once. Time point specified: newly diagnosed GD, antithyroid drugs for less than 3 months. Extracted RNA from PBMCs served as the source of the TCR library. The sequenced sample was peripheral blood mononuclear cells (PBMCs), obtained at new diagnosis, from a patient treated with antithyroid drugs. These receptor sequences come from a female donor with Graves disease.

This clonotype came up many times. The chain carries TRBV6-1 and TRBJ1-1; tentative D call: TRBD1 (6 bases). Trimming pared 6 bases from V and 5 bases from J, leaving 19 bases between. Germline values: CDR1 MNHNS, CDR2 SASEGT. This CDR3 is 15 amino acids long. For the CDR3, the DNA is TGTGCCAGCAGGCAAACGGGGGGGGCCTCGACTGAAGCTTTCTTT. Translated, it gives CASRQTGGASTEAFF.

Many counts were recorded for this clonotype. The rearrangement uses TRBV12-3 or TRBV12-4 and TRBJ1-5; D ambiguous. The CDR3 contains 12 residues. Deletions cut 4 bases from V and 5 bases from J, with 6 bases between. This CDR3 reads CASSSHYQPQHF. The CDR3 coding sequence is TGTGCCAGCAGTTCCCATTATCAGCCCCAGCATTTT.

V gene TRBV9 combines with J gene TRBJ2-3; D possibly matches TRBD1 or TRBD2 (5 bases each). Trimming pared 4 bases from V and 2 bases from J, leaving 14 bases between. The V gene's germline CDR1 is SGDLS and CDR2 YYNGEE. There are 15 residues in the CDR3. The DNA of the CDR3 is TGTGCCAGCAGCCCATCCGAGGGGCCCACAGATACGCAGTATTTT. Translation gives CASSPSEGPTDTQYF.

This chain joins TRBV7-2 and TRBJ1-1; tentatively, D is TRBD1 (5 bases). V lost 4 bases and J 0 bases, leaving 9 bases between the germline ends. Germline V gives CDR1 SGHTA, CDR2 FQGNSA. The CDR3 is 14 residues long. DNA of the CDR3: TGTGCCAGCAGCTCTACAGGCATGAACACTGAAGCTTTCTTT. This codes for CASSSTGMNTEAFF. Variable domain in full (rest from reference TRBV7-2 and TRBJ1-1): GAGVSQSPSNKVTEKGKDVELRCDPISGHTALYWYRQSLGQGLEFLIYFQGNSAPDKSGLPSDRFSAERTGGSVSTLTIQRTQQEDSAVYLCASSSTGMNTEAFFGQGTRLTVV.

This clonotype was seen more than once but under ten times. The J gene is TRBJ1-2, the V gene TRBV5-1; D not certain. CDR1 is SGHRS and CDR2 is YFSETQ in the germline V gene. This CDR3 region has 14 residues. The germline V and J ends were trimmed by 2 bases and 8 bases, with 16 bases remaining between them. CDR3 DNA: TGCGCCAGCAGCTTCCCCGGGCGAAAGGAGGGCTACACCTTC. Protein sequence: CASSFPGRKEGYTF.

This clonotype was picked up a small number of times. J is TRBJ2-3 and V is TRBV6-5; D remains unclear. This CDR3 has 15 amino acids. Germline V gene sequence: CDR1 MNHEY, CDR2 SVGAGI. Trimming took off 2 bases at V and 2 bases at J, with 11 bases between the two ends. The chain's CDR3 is CASSYGIDFTDTQYF. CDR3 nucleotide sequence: TGTGCCAGCAGTTACGGAATAGACTTCACAGATACGCAGTATTTT.

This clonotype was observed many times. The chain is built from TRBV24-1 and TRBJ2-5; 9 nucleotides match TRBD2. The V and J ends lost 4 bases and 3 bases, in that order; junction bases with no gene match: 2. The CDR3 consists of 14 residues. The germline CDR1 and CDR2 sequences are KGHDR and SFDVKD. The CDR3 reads CATSEGGREETQYF. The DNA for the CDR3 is TGTGCCACCAGTGAAGGCGGGAGGGAAGAGACCCAGTACTTC.

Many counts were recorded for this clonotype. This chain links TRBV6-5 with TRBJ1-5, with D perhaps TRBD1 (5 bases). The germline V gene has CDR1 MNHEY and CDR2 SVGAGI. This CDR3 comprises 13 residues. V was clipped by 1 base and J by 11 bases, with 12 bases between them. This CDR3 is CASSYFDGAAQHF. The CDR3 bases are TGTGCCAGCAGTTACTTCGACGGGGCGGCCCAGCATTTT.

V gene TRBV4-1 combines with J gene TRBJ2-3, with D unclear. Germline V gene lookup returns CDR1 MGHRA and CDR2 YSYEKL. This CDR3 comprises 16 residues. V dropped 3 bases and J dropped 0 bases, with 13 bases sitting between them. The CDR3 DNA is TGCGCCAGCAGCCAGCGAGGAGCGCCAAGCACAGATACGCAGTATTTT. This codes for CASSQRGAPSTDTQYF.

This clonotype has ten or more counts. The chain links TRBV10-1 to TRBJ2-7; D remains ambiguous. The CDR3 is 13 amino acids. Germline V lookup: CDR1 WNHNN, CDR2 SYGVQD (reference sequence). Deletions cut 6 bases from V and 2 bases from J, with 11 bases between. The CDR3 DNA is TGCGCCAGCAGCTTCGGCATAACCTACGAGCAGTACTTC. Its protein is CASSFGITYEQYF.

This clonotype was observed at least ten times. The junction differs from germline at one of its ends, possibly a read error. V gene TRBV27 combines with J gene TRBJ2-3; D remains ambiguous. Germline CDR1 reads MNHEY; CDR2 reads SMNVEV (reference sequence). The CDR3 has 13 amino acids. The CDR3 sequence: CASSLSPGLPPNF. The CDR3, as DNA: TGTGCCAGCAGTTTATCACCCGGGCTCCCCCCCAATTTT.

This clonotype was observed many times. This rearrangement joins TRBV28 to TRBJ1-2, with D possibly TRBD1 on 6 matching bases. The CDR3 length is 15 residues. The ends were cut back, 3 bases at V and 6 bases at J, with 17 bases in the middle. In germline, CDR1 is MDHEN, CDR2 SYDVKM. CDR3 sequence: CASSFGNRGVNGYTF. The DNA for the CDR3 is TGTGCCAGCAGTTTTGGTAATAGGGGGGTTAATGGCTACACCTTC.

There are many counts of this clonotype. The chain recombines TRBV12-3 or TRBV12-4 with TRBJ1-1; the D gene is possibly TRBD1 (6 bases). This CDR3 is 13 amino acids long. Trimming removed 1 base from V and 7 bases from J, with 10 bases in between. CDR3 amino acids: CASSLDRVGEAFF. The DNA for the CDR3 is TGTGCCAGCAGTTTAGACAGGGTGGGTGAAGCTTTCTTT.

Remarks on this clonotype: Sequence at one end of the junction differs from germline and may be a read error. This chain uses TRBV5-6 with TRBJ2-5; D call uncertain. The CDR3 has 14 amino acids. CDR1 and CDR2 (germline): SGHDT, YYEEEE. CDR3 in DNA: TGTGCCAGCAGCTCTGGGAAGGATTTTGAGACCCAGTGCTTC. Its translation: CASSSGKDFETQCF.

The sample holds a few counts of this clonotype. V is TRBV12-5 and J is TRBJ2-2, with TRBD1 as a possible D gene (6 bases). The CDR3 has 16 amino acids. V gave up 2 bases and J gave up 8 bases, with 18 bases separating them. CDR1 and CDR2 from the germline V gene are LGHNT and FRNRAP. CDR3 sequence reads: CASGLTTAGAPGELFF. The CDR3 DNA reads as TGTGCTAGTGGTTTGACTACAGCAGGGGCTCCGGGGGAGCTGTTTTTT.

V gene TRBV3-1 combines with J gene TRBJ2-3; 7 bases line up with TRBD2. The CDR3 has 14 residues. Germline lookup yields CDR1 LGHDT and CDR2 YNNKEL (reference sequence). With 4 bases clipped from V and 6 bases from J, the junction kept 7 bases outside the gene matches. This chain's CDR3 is CASSRGLPRDTQYF. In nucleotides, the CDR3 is TGTGCCAGCAGCCGGGGACTACCAAGGGATACGCAGTATTTT.

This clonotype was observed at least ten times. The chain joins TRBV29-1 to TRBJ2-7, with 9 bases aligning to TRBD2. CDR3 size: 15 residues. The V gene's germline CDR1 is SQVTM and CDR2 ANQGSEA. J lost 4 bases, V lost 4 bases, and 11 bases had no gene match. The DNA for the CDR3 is TGCAGCGTTGTATTGGGTAGCGGGAGAAATTACGAGCAGTACTTC. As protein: CSVVLGSGRNYEQYF.

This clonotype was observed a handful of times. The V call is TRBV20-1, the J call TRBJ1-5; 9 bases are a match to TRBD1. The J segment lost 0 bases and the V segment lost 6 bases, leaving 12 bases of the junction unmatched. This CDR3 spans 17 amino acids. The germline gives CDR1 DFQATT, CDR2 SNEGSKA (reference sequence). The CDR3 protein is CSARDRAKPDSNQPQHF. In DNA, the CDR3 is TGCAGTGCCCGGGACAGGGCTAAACCCGATAGCAATCAGCCCCAGCATTTT.

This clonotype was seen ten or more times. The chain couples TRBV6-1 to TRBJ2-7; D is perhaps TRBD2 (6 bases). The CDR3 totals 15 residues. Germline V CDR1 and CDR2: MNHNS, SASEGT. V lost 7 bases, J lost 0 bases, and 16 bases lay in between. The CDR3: CASIGSGVSSYEQYF. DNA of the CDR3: TGTGCCAGCATCGGTAGCGGAGTGAGCTCCTACGAGCAGTACTTC.

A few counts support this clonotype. CDR3 bases: TGTGCCAGCAGCTTAGATCCGGGCCCAGGGAGCTACAATGAGCAGTTCTTC. It encodes CASSLDPGPGSYNEQFF. The chain employs TRBV7-2 and TRBJ2-1; tentatively, D is TRBD1 or TRBD2 (5 bases each). Germline loops: CDR1 SGHTA, CDR2 FQGNSA. CDR3 size: 17 residues. Between the trimmed V and J ends, which lost 1 base and 3 bases, there was a span of 16 bases.

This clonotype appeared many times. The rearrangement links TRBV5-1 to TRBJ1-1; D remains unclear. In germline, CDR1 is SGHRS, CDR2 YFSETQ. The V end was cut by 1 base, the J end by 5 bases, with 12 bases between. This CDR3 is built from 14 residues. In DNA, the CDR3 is TGCGCCAGCAGCTTGACGGACCTCATGACTGAAGCTTTCTTT. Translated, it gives CASSLTDLMTEAFF.

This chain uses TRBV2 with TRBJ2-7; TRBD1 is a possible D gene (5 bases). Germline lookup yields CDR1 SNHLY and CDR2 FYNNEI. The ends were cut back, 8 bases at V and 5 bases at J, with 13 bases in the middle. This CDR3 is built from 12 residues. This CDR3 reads CASGPGFNEQYF. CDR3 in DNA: TGTGCCAGCGGACCAGGGTTCAACGAGCAGTACTTC.

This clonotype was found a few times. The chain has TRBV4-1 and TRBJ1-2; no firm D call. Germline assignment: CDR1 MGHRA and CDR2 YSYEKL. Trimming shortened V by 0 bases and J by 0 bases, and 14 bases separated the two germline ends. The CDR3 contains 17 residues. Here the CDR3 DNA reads TGCGCCAGCAGCCAAGATCATGTGGAAGTAACTAACTATGGCTACACCTTC. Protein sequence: CASSQDHVEVTNYGYTF.